This T cell receptor (beta chain) was recorded in a study of blood T cell repertoires in COVID-19. Across the study: COVID-19 samples, acute and convalescent, were from the United States, Italy and Spain. PBMCs, B-cell-depleted T cells, or T cells provided the cDNA or gDNA that made up the material.

Original handling: Amplification of reference gene primers was used by the study to estimate nucleated cell counts. Data came from immunoSEQ multiplex PCR; TCRdb stores just in-frame clones and leaves some out. V and J calls and clone size come straight from that table; D and trimming were deduced from the DNA. Of about 80,000 clones in the sample, around 83% were seen once. In germline, CDR1 is SGHTA, CDR2 FQGTGA. V lost 6 bases and J lost 5, with 13 bases in between. The CDR3 runs 13 residues. The chain combines TRBV7-3 with TRBJ1-2; D perhaps matches TRBD1 (5 bases). The clonotype was recovered from a man older than 75 with active or convalescent COVID-19. The specimen sequenced was peripheral blood. CDR3 sequence: CASSPDRGYGYTF. The CDR3 nucleotides are TGTGCCAGCAGTCCCGACAGAGGATATGGCTACACCTTC.